This T cell receptor (beta chain) was observed in a study of cytomegalovirus exposure and HLA in healthy donors. Only a few counts were recorded for this clone. What it binds is not known. The study's findings and limits: A classifier reportedly called cytomegalovirus status with high sensitivity and specificity. Within the 130 or so validation repertoires, first-cohort TCR clusters tended to co-occur, according to a later analysis.

With 0 bases removed from V and 3 bases from J, the gap between germline ends came to 9 bases. This CDR3 is built from 14 residues. Germline CDR1 SGHRS, CDR2 YFSETQ. The data were produced by immunoSEQ multiplex PCR, yet TCRdb's version contains in-frame clones alone and is incomplete. The data contain roughly 75,000 clones, 85% to 95% of them singletons. This TCR came from a woman aged 18-29 years in good health and CMV-seronegative. Specimen: PBMCs. The chain couples TRBV5-1 to TRBJ1-2; D ambiguous. CDR3 sequence (DNA): TGCGCCAGCAGCTTGGAGGGCGGGGACTATGGCTACACCTTC. Its protein is CASSLEGGDYGYTF.